These T cell receptor beta chains were read from a single sample in a study of blood T cell repertoires in COVID-19. Assay: immunoSEQ multiplex PCR; the TCRdb copy retains only in-frame clones and omits some. Here the sample spans about 210,000 clones, 84% being singletons. The source material was PBMCs or T cells enriched from blood (not recorded which). These receptor sequences come from a woman aged 25 to 39 who had been exposed to COVID-19. Each CDR3 is given with its conserved first and last residue. The D gene is left open where the match is weak. Clone size is shown for a subset of rows, as once, few, many or a class of expanded clone.

cdr3_length | d_call | clone_size | j_call | v_call | cdr3_nt | cdr3_aa
21 | NA | few | TRBJ1-2 | TRBV9 | TGTGCCAGCAGCGTAGGGGTAGCTAAGGGGGTTTCGGCAGGGAAAGACTATGGCTACACCTTC | CASSVGVAKGVSAGKDYGYTF
11 | NA | NA | TRBJ1-2 | TRBV14 | TGTGCCAGCAGCCAAGGAGGGGGCTACACCTTC | CASSQGGGYTF
15 | NA | NA | TRBJ2-3 | TRBV3-1/TRBV3-2 | TGTGCCAGCTCCCCCCCGGGACTCGCAAAGGAAACGCAGTATTTT | CASSPPGLAKETQYF
16 | NA | NA | TRBJ2-3 | TRBV9 | TGTGCCAGCAGCGAAAACCGCGGGACTGGCACAGATACGCAGTATTTT | CASSENRGTGTDTQYF
14 | NA | NA | TRBJ1-2 | TRBV28 | TGTGCCAGCAGTCAACAGGCTCGGCCCAATGGCTACACCTTC | CASSQQARPNGYTF
16 | NA | NA | TRBJ2-7 | TRBV18 | TGTGCCAGCTCACCACCGGTGACTAGTTTCTCCTACGAGCAGTACTTC | CASSPPVTSFSYEQYF
14 | NA | NA | TRBJ2-4 | TRBV19 | TGTGCCAGTAATGGGGGCAGGGAGGGGGACATTCAGTACTTC | CASNGGREGDIQYF
12 | NA | NA | TRBJ2-7 | TRBV7-8 | TGTGCCAGCAGCAGGGGTGGGGCCGAGCAGTACTTC | CASSRGGAEQYF
13 | NA | few | TRBJ2-2 | TRBV6-6 | TGTGCCAGCAGTTACGCGGAGAGCGGGGAGCTGTTTTTT | CASSYAESGELFF
13 | TRBD1 | few | TRBJ1-2 | TRBV10-2 | TGCGCCAGCAGTGGGGACAGGATCTATGGCTACACCTTC | CASSGDRIYGYTF
13 | NA | once | TRBJ1-2 | TRBV6-5 | TGTGCCAGCAGAACCATTCCCGCGCGGGGCTACACCTTC | CASRTIPARGYTF
15 | TRBD1 | NA | TRBJ1-1 | TRBV10-3 | TGTGCCATCAGAGTGAACCAGGGGGCTTACACTGAAGCTTTCTTT | CAIRVNQGAYTEAFF
18 | TRBD1 | NA | TRBJ1-4 | TRBV5-6 | TGTGCCAGCAGCTCATTCCGGACAGGAGTTGCAACTAATGAAAAACTGTTTTTT | CASSSFRTGVATNEKLFF
13 | TRBD1 | NA | TRBJ1-6 | TRBV19 | TGTGCCAGTAGCTGGAAGTCGGGACAGACAGTCCACTTT | CASSWKSGQTVHF
13 | NA | NA | TRBJ1-1 | TRBV12-3/TRBV12-4 | TGTGCCAGCAGTTTAGCGAGGAACACTGAAGCTTTCTTT | CASSLARNTEAFF
12 | TRBD1 | NA | TRBJ1-1 | TRBV5-4 | TGTGCCAGCAGCTTACGACAGGGTGAAGCTTTCTTT | CASSLRQGEAFF
14 | TRBD1 | once | TRBJ2-7 | TRBV27 | TGTGCCAGCTGGCGACAGGGATTAGCCTACGAGCAGTACTTC | CASWRQGLAYEQYF
15 | TRBD2 | NA | TRBJ2-1 | TRBV9 | TGTGCCAGCACCTCTAGCGGGGGGGCCCGGGATGAGCAGTTCTTC | CASTSSGGARDEQFF
18 | TRBD1 | NA | TRBJ1-3 | TRBV9 | TGTGCCAGCAGCGTAGTGGGCGACAGGGCTTACTCTGGAAACACCATATATTTT | CASSVVGDRAYSGNTIYF
19 | TRBD1 | once | TRBJ1-1 | TRBV5-6 | TGTGCCAGCAGCCCGCGACAGGGCGCAGGGGGAAGTGTTGGGACTGAAGCTTTCTTT | CASSPRQGAGGSVGTEAFF
14 | NA | NA | TRBJ1-2 | TRBV2 | TGTGCCAGCAGTGAGCGGGGGAATCCTTATGGCTACACCTTC | CASSERGNPYGYTF
17 | NA | NA | TRBJ2-3 | TRBV7-3 | TGTGCCAGCAGCTCCACGGTAGGGGTGACTAGCACAGATACGCAGTATTTT | CASSSTVGVTSTDTQYF
14 | TRBD1 | once | TRBJ2-7 | TRBV15 | TGTGCCACCAGCAGGGAAGGGACAGCCTACGAGCAGTACTTC | CATSREGTAYEQYF
16 | TRBD1 | NA | TRBJ1-2 | TRBV5-1 | TGCGCCAGCAGTTCTACAGCGACAGGGGGCGCAGGCGGCTACACCTTC | CASSSTATGGAGGYTF
15 | TRBD2 | NA | TRBJ2-2 | TRBV6-2/TRBV6-3 | TGTGCCAGCAGTTACTCTCACCGGGGGGCCGGGGAGCTGTTTTTT | CASSYSHRGAGELFF
15 | TRBD2 | NA | TRBJ2-7 | TRBV5-4 | TGTGCCAGCAGGGGAAAACTAGCGGGGGAATACGAGCAGTACTTC | CASRGKLAGEYEQYF
16 | TRBD1 | NA | TRBJ2-7 | TRBV6-1 | TGTGCCAGCAGTGACTGGTCGGGACAGGGGGTCCCGGAGCAGTACTTC | CASSDWSGQGVPEQYF
14 | TRBD1 | NA | TRBJ2-7 | TRBV5-6 | TGTGCCAGCAGTTTCGGACAGGGCAACTACGAGCAGTACTTC | CASSFGQGNYEQYF
15 | NA | NA | TRBJ1-5 | TRBV3-1/TRBV3-2 | TGTGCCAGCAGACAAGGGGGGGGTAACAATCAGCCCCAGCATTTT | CASRQGGGNNQPQHF
15 | TRBD2 | NA | TRBJ2-1 | TRBV2 | TGTGCCAGCAGTGGACTAGCGGGGGGGGACAATGAGCAGTTCTTC | CASSGLAGGDNEQFF
15 | NA | NA | TRBJ2-5 | TRBV5-1 | TGCGCCAGCAGCTTGGCCGGAGGTTTCCAAGAGACCCAGTACTTC | CASSLAGGFQETQYF
15 | TRBD1 | few | TRBJ1-2 | TRBV14 | TGTGCCAGCAGCCCGAGACAGGGAGAATTAGTTCGCTACACCTTC | CASSPRQGELVRYTF
13 | NA | NA | TRBJ2-1 | TRBV6-5 | TGTGCCAGCAGAGGGGACTTGTACAATGAGCAGTTCTTC | CASRGDLYNEQFF
13 | NA | NA | TRBJ1-3 | TRBV7-2 | TGTGCCAGCAGCATAACTCATGGAAACACCATATATTTT | CASSITHGNTIYF
18 | TRBD1 | few | TRBJ2-6 | TRBV4-1 | TGCGCCAGCAGCCCTAGTCCCGGGACAGGGGCTGGGGCCAACGTCCTGACTTTC | CASSPSPGTGAGANVLTF
14 | TRBD2 | NA | TRBJ2-5 | TRBV10-3 | TGTGCCATCAACCACGGACTAGCGGAAGAGACCCAGTACTTC | CAINHGLAEETQYF
14 | TRBD1 | NA | TRBJ1-1 | TRBV11-2 | TGTGCCAGCAGCCCATTGACAGGGTTTACTGAAGCTTTCTTT | CASSPLTGFTEAFF
14 | NA | NA | TRBJ1-5 | TRBV19 | TGTGCCTGTTCGACAGGCGATAGCAATCAGCCCCAGCATTTT | CACSTGDSNQPQHF
15 | TRBD1 | NA | TRBJ2-1 | TRBV15 | TGTGCCACCAGCAGATACAGGGGACGGCCCGCTGAGCAGTTCTTC | CATSRYRGRPAEQFF
15 | TRBD1 | NA | TRBJ1-2 | TRBV30 | TGTGCCCGGAGGAGATTCTCTGGGACAGGGGGTGGCTACACCTTC | CARRRFSGTGGGYTF